The T cell receptor (beta chain) described here comes from a study of shared clonotypes between healthy human individuals. CDR1 MNHEY and CDR2 SVGAGI come from the germline V gene. CDR3 length: 12 amino acids. V was cut by 6 bases and J by 5 bases, with 9 bases left in between. Here immunoSEQ multiplex PCR was the method, and the copy in TCRdb shows in-frame clones only, minus some. The table has about 960,000 clones, around 80% seen once. The V and J genes are TRBV6-5 and TRBJ2-3, with D uncertain. Sequencing used memory CD4+ T cells sorted from blood. Described subset: CD45RA-negative fraction. The TCR originated in a man between 18 and 35 years old in good health. The CDR3 sequence is CASSRLRDTQYF. In nucleotides, the CDR3 is TGTGCCAGCAGCCGACTGCGAGATACGCAGTATTTT.